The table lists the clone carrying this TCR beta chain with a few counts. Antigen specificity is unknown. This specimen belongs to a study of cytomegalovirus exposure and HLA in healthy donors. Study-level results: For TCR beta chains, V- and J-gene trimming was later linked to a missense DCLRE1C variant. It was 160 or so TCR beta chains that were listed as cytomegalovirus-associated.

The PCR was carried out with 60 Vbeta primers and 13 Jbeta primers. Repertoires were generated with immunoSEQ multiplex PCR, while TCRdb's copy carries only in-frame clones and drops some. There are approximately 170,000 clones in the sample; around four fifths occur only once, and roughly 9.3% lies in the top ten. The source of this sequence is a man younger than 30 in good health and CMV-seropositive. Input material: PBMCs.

The CDR3 is CATHDRRRTDTQYF. The CDR3 DNA reads as TGTGCCACACACGACAGGCGCCGCACAGATACGCAGTATTTT. J is TRBJ2-3 and V is TRBV6-1; TRBD1 is a possible D gene (6 bases). The ends were cut back, 10 bases at V and 1 base at J, with 15 bases in the middle. CDR3 length: 14 residues. Germline V lookup: CDR1 MNHNS, CDR2 SASEGT.